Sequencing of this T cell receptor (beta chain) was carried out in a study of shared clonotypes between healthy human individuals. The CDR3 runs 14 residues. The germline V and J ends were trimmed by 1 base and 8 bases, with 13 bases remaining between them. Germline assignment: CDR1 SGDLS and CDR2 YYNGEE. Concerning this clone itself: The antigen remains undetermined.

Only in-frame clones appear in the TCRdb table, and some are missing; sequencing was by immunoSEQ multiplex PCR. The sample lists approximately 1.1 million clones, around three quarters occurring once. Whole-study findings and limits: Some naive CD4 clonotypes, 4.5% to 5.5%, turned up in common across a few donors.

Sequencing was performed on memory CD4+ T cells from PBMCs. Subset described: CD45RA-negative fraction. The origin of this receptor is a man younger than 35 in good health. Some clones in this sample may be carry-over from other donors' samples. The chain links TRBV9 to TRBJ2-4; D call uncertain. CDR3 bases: TGTGCCAGCAGCGTATCCGGGTTAAATGACATTCAGTACTTC. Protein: CASSVSGLNDIQYF.